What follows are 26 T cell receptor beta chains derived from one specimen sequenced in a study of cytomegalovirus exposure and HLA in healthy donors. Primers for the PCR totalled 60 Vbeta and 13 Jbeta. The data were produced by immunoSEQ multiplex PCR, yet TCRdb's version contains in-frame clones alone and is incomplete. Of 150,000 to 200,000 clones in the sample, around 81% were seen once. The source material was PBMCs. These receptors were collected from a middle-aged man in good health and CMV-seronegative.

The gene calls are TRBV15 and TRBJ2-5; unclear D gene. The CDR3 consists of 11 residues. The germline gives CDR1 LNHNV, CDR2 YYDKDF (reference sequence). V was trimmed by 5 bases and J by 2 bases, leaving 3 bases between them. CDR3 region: CATSRQETQYF. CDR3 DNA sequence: TGTGCCACCAGCCGTCAAGAGACCCAGTACTTC.

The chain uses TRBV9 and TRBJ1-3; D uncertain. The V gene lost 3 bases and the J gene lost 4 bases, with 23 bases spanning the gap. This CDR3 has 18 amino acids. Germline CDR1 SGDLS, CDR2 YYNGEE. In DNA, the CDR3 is TGTGCCAGCAGCGCCCCTTCGGGGTCGGCGGAATCAGGAAACACCATATATTTT. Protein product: CASSAPSGSAESGNTIYF.

Here the CDR3 reads CASRDSMAGEAFF. The DNA of the CDR3 is TGTGCCAGTCGGGACTCTATGGCTGGTGAAGCTTTCTTT. The V call is TRBV21-1, the J call TRBJ1-1. TRBV21-1 is designated a pseudogene. This CDR3 has 13 residues.

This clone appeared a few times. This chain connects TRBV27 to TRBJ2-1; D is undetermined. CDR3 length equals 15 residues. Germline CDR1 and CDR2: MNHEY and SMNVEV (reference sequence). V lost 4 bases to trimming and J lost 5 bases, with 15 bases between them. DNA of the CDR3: TGTGCCAGCAGTTCCGAAATGACGGCGGACAATGAGCAGTTCTTC. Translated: CASSSEMTADNEQFF.

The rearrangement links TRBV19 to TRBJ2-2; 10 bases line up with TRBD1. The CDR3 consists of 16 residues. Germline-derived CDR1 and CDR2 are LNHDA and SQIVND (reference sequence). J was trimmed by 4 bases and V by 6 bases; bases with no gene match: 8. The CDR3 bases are TGTGCCAGTAGGGGGGTGGGGACAGGGGTCACCGGGGAGCTGTTTTTT. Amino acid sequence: CASRGVGTGVTGELFF.

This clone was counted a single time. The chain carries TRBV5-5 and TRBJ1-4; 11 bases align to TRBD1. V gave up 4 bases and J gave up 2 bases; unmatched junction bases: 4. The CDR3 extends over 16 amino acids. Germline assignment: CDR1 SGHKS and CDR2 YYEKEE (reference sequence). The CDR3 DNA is TGTGCCAGCAGCACCGGACAGGGGGCGACTAATGAAAAACTGTTTTTT. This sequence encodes CASSTGQGATNEKLFF.

The CDR3 nucleotides read TGTGCCAGCAGCTTCCGGGCTTCTAGCGGGAGTCTCGACGAGCAGTACTTC. Translation gives CASSFRASSGSLDEQYF. The chain recombines TRBV11-2 with TRBJ2-7; 10 nucleotides line up with TRBD2. The V and J ends lost 3 bases and 5 bases, in that order; junction bases with no gene match: 13. Per the germline V gene, CDR1 is SGHAT and CDR2 is FQNNGV. The length of the CDR3 is 17 residues.

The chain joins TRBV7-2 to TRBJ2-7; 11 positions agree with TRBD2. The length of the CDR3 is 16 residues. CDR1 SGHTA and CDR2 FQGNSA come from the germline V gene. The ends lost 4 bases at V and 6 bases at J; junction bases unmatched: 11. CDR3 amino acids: CASSSYSGRARGEQYF. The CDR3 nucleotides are TGTGCCAGCAGCTCCTATAGCGGGAGGGCCCGGGGCGAGCAGTACTTC.

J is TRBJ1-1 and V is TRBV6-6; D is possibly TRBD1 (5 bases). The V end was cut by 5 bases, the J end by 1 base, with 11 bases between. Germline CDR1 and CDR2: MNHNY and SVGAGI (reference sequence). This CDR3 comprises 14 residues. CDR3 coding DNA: TGTGCCAGCAGTCCCCGGGGGAAGAACACTGAAGCTTTCTTT. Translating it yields CASSPRGKNTEAFF.

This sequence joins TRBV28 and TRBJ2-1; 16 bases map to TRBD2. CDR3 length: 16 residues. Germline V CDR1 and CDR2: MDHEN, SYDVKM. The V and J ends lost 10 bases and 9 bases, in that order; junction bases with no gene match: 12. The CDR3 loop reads CATGTSGRAFSTEQFF. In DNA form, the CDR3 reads TGTGCCACCGGGACTAGCGGGAGGGCCTTCTCAACTGAGCAGTTCTTC. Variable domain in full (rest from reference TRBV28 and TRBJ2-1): DVKVTQSSRYLVKRTGEKVFLECVQDMDHENMFWYRQDPGLGLRLIYFSYDVKMKEKGDIPEGYSVSREKKERFSLILESASTNQTSMYLCATGTSGRAFSTEQFFGPGTRLTVL.

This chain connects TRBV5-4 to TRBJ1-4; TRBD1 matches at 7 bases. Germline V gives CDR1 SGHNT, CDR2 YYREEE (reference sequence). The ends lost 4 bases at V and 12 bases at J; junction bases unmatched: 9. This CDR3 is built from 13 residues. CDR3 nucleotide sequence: TGTGCCAGCAGCGTCCGACAGGGCACGGAACTGTTTTTT. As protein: CASSVRQGTELFF.

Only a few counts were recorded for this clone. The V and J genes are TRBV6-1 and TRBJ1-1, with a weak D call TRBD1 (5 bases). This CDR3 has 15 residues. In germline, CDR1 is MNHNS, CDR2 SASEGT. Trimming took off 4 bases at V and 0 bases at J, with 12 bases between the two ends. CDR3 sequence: CASSARASLNTEAFF. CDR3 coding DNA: TGTGCCAGCAGTGCCAGGGCGAGCTTGAACACTGAAGCTTTCTTT.

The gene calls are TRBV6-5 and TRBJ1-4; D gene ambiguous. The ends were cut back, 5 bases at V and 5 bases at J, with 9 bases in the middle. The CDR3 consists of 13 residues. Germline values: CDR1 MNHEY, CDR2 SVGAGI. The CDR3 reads CASSPRRNEKLFF. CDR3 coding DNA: TGTGCCAGCAGTCCCCGCCGGAATGAAAAACTGTTTTTT.

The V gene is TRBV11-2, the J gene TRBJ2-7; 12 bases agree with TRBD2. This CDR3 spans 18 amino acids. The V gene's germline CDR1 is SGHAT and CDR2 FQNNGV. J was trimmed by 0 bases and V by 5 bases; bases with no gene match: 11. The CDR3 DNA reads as TGTGCCAGCAGCCTAATGGGACTAGCGGGCCTCCGCTCCTACGAGCAGTACTTC. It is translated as CASSLMGLAGLRSYEQYF.

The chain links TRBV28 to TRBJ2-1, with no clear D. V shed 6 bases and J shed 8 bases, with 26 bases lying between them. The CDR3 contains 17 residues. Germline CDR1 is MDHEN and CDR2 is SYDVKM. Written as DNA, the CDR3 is TGTGCCAGCAGCCTACCTCCTAAGTTGTCGGGTGGCGATGAGCAGTTCTTC. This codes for CASSLPPKLSGGDEQFF.

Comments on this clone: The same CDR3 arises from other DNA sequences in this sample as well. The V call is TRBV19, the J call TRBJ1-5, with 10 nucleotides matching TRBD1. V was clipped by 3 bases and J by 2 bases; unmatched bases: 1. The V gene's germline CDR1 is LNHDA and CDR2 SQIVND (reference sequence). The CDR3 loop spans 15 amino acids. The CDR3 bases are TGTGCCAGTAGTATGACAGGGGGCCGCAATCAGCCCCAGCATTTT. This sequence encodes CASSMTGGRNQPQHF.

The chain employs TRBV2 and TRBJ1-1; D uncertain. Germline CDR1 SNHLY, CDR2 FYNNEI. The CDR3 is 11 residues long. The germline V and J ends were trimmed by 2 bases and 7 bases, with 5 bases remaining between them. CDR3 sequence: CASSERVEAFF. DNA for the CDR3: TGTGCCAGCAGTGAAAGAGTTGAAGCTTTCTTT. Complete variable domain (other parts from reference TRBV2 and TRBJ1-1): EPEVTQTPSHQVTQMGQEVILRCVPISNHLYFYWYRQILGQKVEFLVSFYNNEISEKSEIFDDQFSVERPDGSNFTLKIRSTKLEDSAMYFCASSERVEAFFGQGTRLTVV.

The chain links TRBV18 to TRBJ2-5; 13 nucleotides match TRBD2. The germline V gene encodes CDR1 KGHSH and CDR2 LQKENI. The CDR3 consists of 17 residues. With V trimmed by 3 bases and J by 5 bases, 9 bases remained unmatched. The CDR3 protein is CASSPGTSGEVRETQYF. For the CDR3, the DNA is TGTGCCAGCTCACCGGGGACTAGCGGGGAAGTGAGGGAGACCCAGTACTTC.

The CDR3 nucleotides are TGTGCCAGCCGCGACCCAATGCGGGAACCCTACGAGCAGTACTTC. Amino acids: CASRDPMREPYEQYF. The J gene is TRBJ2-7, the V gene TRBV19; maybe TRBD2 (6 bases). Germline assignment: CDR1 LNHDA and CDR2 SQIVND (reference sequence). The V end lost 9 bases, the J end lost 2 bases, and 20 bases lay between the germline ends. CDR3 size: 15 residues.

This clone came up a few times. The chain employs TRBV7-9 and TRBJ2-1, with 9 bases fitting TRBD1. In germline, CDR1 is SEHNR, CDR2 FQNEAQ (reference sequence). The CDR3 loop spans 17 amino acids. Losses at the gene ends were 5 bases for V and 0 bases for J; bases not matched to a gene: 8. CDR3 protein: CASSEDRGPVSYNEQFF. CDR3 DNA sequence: TGTGCCAGCAGCGAGGACAGGGGTCCTGTCTCCTACAATGAGCAGTTCTTC. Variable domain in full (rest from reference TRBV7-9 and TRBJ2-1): DTGVSQNPRHKITKRGQNVTFRCDPISEHNRLYWYRQTLGQGPEFLTYFQNEAQLEKSRLLSDRFSAERPKGSFSTLEIQRTEQGDSAMYLCASSEDRGPVSYNEQFFGPGTRLTVL.

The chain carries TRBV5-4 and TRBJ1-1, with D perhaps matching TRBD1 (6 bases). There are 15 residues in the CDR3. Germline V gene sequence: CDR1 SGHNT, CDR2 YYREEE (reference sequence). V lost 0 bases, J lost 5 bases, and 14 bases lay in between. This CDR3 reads CASSLVGGRRTEAFF. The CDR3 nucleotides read TGTGCCAGCAGCTTGGTGGGGGGGCGCCGGACTGAAGCTTTCTTT.

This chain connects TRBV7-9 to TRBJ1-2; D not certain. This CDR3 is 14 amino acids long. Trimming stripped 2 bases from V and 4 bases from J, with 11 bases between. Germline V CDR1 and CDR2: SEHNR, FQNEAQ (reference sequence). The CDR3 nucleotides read TGTGCCAGCAGCTTATCGTCGAGCTTCTATGGCTACACCTTC. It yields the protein CASSLSSSFYGYTF.

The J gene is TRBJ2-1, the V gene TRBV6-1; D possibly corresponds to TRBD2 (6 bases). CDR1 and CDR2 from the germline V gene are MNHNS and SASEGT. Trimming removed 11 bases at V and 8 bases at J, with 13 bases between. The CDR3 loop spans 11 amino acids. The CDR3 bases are TGTGCCGGGGGGAAGGTCTATGAGCAGTTCTTC. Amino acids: CAGGKVYEQFF.

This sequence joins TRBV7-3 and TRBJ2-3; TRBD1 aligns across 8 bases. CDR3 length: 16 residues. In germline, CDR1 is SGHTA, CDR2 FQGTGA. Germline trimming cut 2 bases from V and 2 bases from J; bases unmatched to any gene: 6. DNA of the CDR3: TGTGCCAGCAGCTTATTCGGCCAGGGGGCCACAGATACGCAGTATTTT. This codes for CASSLFGQGATDTQYF.

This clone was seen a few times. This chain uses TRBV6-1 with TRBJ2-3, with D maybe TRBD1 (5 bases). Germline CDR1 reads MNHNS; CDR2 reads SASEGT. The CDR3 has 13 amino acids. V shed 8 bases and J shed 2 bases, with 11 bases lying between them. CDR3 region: CASRTIDTDTQYF. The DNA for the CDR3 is TGTGCCAGCCGGACAATTGACACAGATACGCAGTATTTT.

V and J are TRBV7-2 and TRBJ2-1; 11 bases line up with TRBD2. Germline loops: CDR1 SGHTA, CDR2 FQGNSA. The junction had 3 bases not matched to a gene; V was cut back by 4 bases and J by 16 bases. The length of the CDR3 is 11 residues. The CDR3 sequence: CASSSGTSGFF. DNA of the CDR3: TGTGCCAGCAGCTCCGGGACTAGCGGCTTCTTC.